Below are 19 T cell receptor beta chains sequenced from a single sample in a study of identical twins. TCRdb re-called the 5' RACE reads with MiXCR, one entry per CDR3 protein. The repertoire includes around 510,000 distinct CDR3 sequences, roughly an eighth of them detected once, and approximately 1% sits in the top ten. These data were likewise used in another study, on yellow fever vaccine responses in identical twins.

Material: CD4+ T cells sorted from blood. The receptors here all came from a woman aged 18 to 35 in good health.

The table lists this clonotype with many counts. This chain links TRBV28 with TRBJ1-1, with D perhaps TRBD1 (5 bases). Germline lookup yields CDR1 MDHEN and CDR2 SYDVKM. V was trimmed by 2 bases and J by 1 base, leaving 8 bases between them. This CDR3 spans 14 amino acids. As DNA, the CDR3 is TGTGCCAGCAGTTTACCTGACAGGAACACTGAAGCTTTCTTT. Its translation: CASSLPDRNTEAFF.

J is TRBJ2-1 and V is TRBV9; 12 bases agree with TRBD1. Germline-derived CDR1 and CDR2 are SGDLS and YYNGEE. J lost 10 bases, V lost 3 bases, and 11 bases had no gene match. The CDR3 is 16 residues long. In nucleotides, the CDR3 is TGTGCCAGCAGCGCCGGGACAGGGGGCTTATTCATCGAGCAGTTCTTC. This gives the protein CASSAGTGGLFIEQFF.

The V gene is TRBV3-1, the J gene TRBJ2-7, with no clear D. The CDR3 has 15 amino acids. Trimming removed 4 bases at V and 3 bases at J, with 16 bases between. Germline-derived CDR1 and CDR2 are LGHDT and YNNKEL (reference sequence). The CDR3 protein is CASSPGWQTLYEQYF. CDR3 coding DNA: TGTGCCAGCAGCCCGGGTTGGCAGACTCTCTACGAGCAGTACTTC.

This clonotype has only a few counts. Written as DNA, the CDR3 is TGTGCCAGCAGTACCCATGGGACCACCTACGAGCAGTACTTC. As protein: CASSTHGTTYEQYF. The V and J genes are TRBV28 and TRBJ2-7; possibly TRBD1 or TRBD2 for D (5 bases each). This CDR3 region has 14 residues. Trimming took off 5 bases at V and 2 bases at J, with 13 bases between the two ends. The germline V gene encodes CDR1 MDHEN and CDR2 SYDVKM.

For the CDR3, the DNA is TGCAGTGCCGGGACCGAAGCTAACTATGGCTACACCTTC. It specifies CSAGTEANYGYTF. J is TRBJ1-2 and V is TRBV20-1; the D gene is possibly TRBD1 (5 bases). Germline V lookup: CDR1 DFQATT, CDR2 SNEGSKA (reference sequence). The CDR3 loop spans 13 amino acids. V dropped 6 bases and J dropped 0 bases, with 11 bases sitting between them.

V usage is TRBV4-3 and J usage is TRBJ2-7, with TRBD2 as a possible D gene (5 bases). The CDR3 contains 16 residues. Germline CDR1 is LGHNA and CDR2 is YSLEER. The V and J ends lost 0 bases and 2 bases respectively, with 14 bases between them. This chain's CDR3 is CASSQDAGGSPYEQYF. CDR3 coding DNA: TGCGCCAGCAGCCAAGATGCTGGAGGCTCCCCCTACGAGCAGTACTTC.

This clonotype has only a few counts. DNA for the CDR3: TGCAGTGCTAGCGATTCTGGGACACGGAATGAAAAACTGTTTTTT. Its protein is CSASDSGTRNEKLFF. The chain carries TRBV20-1 and TRBJ1-4, with D possibly being TRBD1 (6 bases). The CDR3 is made up of 15 amino acids. Germline CDR1 is DFQATT and CDR2 is SNEGSKA (reference sequence). V shed 3 bases and J shed 5 bases, with 16 bases lying between them.

This chain links TRBV7-2 with TRBJ2-7, with 13 positions matching TRBD2. The CDR3 loop spans 15 amino acids. The junction had 4 bases not matched to a gene; V was cut back by 4 bases and J by 4 bases. CDR1 and CDR2 from the germline V gene are SGHTA and FQGNSA. The CDR3 DNA follows: TGTGCCAGCAGCTGGGGACTAGCGGGGCCGTACGAGCAGTACTTC. It yields the protein CASSWGLAGPYEQYF.

The gene calls are TRBV6-2 or TRBV6-3 and TRBJ2-1; the match to TRBD2 covers 16 bases. The CDR3 runs 21 residues. V gave up 7 bases and J gave up 3 bases; unmatched junction bases: 18. Germline CDR1 reads MNHEY; CDR2 reads SVGEGT. In DNA, the CDR3 is TGTGCCAGCATCACCGGGGGGGGACTAGCGGGAGGGCAGACCATCTACAATGAGCAGTTCTTC. Its protein product is CASITGGGLAGGQTIYNEQFF.

This clonotype was found a few times. The CDR3 reads CASSWGADNEQFF. The CDR3, as DNA: TGTGCCAGCAGTTGGGGGGCCGACAATGAGCAGTTCTTC. The rearrangement links TRBV6-6 to TRBJ2-1; either TRBD1 or TRBD2 may fit D (6 bases each). This CDR3 is 13 amino acids long. Germline V gives CDR1 MNHNY, CDR2 SVGAGI (reference sequence). V was cut by 4 bases and J by 5 bases, with 9 bases left in between.

This clonotype was found many times. This chain joins TRBV7-9 and TRBJ2-1, with D possibly matching TRBD2 (5 bases). The CDR3 covers 13 residues. V was clipped by 6 bases and J by 5 bases, with 11 bases between them. Germline lookup yields CDR1 SEHNR and CDR2 FQNEAQ (reference sequence). The CDR3 loop reads CASSSLRDNEQFF. The CDR3 coding sequence is TGTGCCAGCAGTAGTTTGCGGGACAATGAGCAGTTCTTC.

The table lists this clonotype with a few counts. The rearrangement uses TRBV5-1 and TRBJ1-4; 7 bases align to TRBD1. The CDR3 loop spans 16 amino acids. The germline V gene encodes CDR1 SGHRS and CDR2 YFSETQ. Unmatched junction bases numbered 10, after V lost 3 bases and J lost 5 bases. CDR3 sequence (DNA): TGCGCCAGCAGCTCAACAGGGGCCCCACTGAATGAAAAACTGTTTTTT. Its protein product is CASSSTGAPLNEKLFF.

This clonotype was observed a handful of times. This sequence joins TRBV6-2 or TRBV6-3 and TRBJ2-3; TRBD2 aligns across 10 bases. V lost 2 bases and J lost 5; bases outside the gene matches: 19. The CDR3 runs to 20 residues. Germline V CDR1 and CDR2: MNHEY, SVGEGT. CDR3 residues: CASSYRAGAGLAEGGDTQYF. In DNA form, the CDR3 reads TGTGCCAGCAGTTACAGGGCAGGGGCCGGACTAGCGGAGGGAGGAGATACGCAGTATTTT.

This clonotype was observed at least ten times. J is TRBJ2-2 and V is TRBV5-1; D unresolved. Trimming removed 2 bases at V and 0 bases at J, with 8 bases between. Germline V lookup: CDR1 SGHRS, CDR2 YFSETQ. The CDR3 runs 15 residues. This chain's CDR3 is CASSLNSANTGELFF. The CDR3 coding sequence is TGCGCCAGCAGCTTAAACAGCGCGAACACCGGGGAGCTGTTTTTT.

This clonotype was detected a few times. The rearrangement uses TRBV27 and TRBJ2-7; 7 nucleotides match TRBD2. CDR1 is MNHEY, CDR2 SMNVEV, per germline (reference sequence). This CDR3 spans 17 amino acids. The junction had 17 bases not matched to a gene; V was cut back by 7 bases and J by 2 bases. CDR3 coding DNA: TGTGCCAGCAACATCCCACGGAACTGGGGACTAACCTACGAGCAGTACTTC. As protein: CASNIPRNWGLTYEQYF.

This chain joins TRBV6-1 and TRBJ2-7; 9 bases are a match to TRBD1. This CDR3 is built from 16 residues. Trimming removed 8 bases from V and 2 bases from J; junction bases left unmatched: 13. The germline gives CDR1 MNHNS, CDR2 SASEGT. Here the CDR3 reads CASATQGAQLTYEQYF. The CDR3 DNA follows: TGTGCCAGCGCCACACAGGGGGCACAATTAACCTACGAGCAGTACTTC.

The chain combines TRBV4-3 with TRBJ2-2; 10 bases fit TRBD2. The V gene's germline CDR1 is LGHNA and CDR2 YSLEER. The CDR3 loop spans 17 amino acids. The trim removed 3 bases at V and 7 bases at J, leaving 11 bases unmatched. CDR3 nucleotides: TGCGCCAGCAGCCAGCTTAGCGGGAGGCTTAACGGCGGGGAGCTGTTTTTT. This sequence encodes CASSQLSGRLNGGELFF.

Note on this clonotype: The junction does not match germline at one end; this may be a read error. This rearrangement joins TRBV2 to TRBJ1-2; weak D call: TRBD1 (6 bases). There are 13 residues in the CDR3. Germline values: CDR1 SNHLY, CDR2 FYNNEI. CDR3 coding DNA: TGTGCCAGCAGTGACTCGGGACAAGGACGTCCTCACTTC. Translating gives CASSDSGQGRPHF.

This sequence joins TRBV7-2 and TRBJ2-1; no clear D gene. CDR1 is SGHTA and CDR2 is FQGNSA in the germline V gene. The CDR3 extends over 13 amino acids. Trimming cost V 1 base and J 6 bases, with 7 bases left between them. CDR3 sequence (DNA): TGTGCCAGCAGCTTAGTGCGACCCAATGAGCAGTTCTTC. It yields the protein CASSLVRPNEQFF. The whole variable domain, remainder taken from reference TRBV7-2 and TRBJ2-1, is GAGVSQSPSNKVTEKGKDVELRCDPISGHTALYWYRQSLGQGLEFLIYFQGNSAPDKSGLPSDRFSAERTGGSVSTLTIQRTQQEDSAVYLCASSLVRPNEQFFGPGTRLTVL.